Each of the 8 T cell receptor beta chains below was sequenced from the same sample in a study of blood T cell repertoires in COVID-19. The assay was immunoSEQ multiplex PCR, and TCRdb's table has in-frame clones only and misses some. The sample lists almost 200,000 clones; about 85% were seen once. Sequenced input: peripheral blood. These TCRs come from a woman in her thirties or forties with COVID-19, enrolled during active disease.

The sample holds a few counts of this clone. CDR3 in amino acids: CASSPHRGDYYEQYF. Here the CDR3 DNA reads TGTGCCAGTAGTCCCCACAGGGGGGACTATTACGAGCAGTACTTC. The chain joins TRBV19 to TRBJ2-7, with D possibly matching TRBD1 (8 bases). This CDR3 region has 15 residues. Germline V gives CDR1 LNHDA, CDR2 SQIVND (reference sequence). Deletions cut 5 bases from V and 4 bases from J, with 18 bases between. The whole variable domain, remainder taken from reference TRBV19 and TRBJ2-7, is DGGITQSPKYLFRKEGQNVTLSCEQNLNHDAMYWYRQDPGQGLRLIYYSQIVNDFQKGDIAEGYSVSREKKESFPLTVTSAQKNPTAFYLCASSPHRGDYYEQYFGPGTRLTVT.

V usage is TRBV7-8 and J usage is TRBJ1-2; D gene uncertain. The germline CDR1 and CDR2 sequences are SGHVS and FQNEAQ. Trimming removed 1 base at V and 4 bases at J, with 10 bases between. The CDR3 runs to 14 residues. This CDR3 is CASSLGGKFYGYTF. The DNA of the CDR3 is TGTGCCAGCAGCTTAGGCGGAAAGTTCTATGGCTACACCTTC.

V and J are TRBV19 and TRBJ2-1; D is unclear. The V and J ends lost 5 bases and 4 bases respectively, with 6 bases between them. The CDR3 is 12 amino acids. CDR1 is LNHDA, CDR2 SQIVND, per germline (reference sequence). CDR3 region: CASSSLYNEQFF. CDR3 coding DNA: TGTGCCAGTAGTTCCCTTTACAATGAGCAGTTCTTC.

The chain employs TRBV7-2 and TRBJ2-3; 8 nucleotides align to TRBD2. Per germline, CDR1 SGHTA and CDR2 FQGNSA. Trimming took 1 base from V and 0 from J; bases not matched to a gene: 6. CDR3 length equals 17 residues. The CDR3: CASSLVGGGPSTDTQYF. CDR3 DNA sequence: TGTGCCAGCAGCTTAGTGGGCGGGGGGCCTAGCACAGATACGCAGTATTTT.

A note on this clone: Other nucleotide sequences from this sample produce the same CDR3. The chain combines TRBV30 with TRBJ1-2; D gene ambiguous. The V end was cut by 0 bases, the J end by 8 bases, with 10 bases between. The germline CDR1 and CDR2 sequences are GTSNPN and SVGIG (reference sequence). The CDR3 is 12 amino acids. CDR3: CAWSVRGYGYTF. The CDR3 bases are TGTGCCTGGAGTGTACGAGGATACGGCTACACCTTC.

This chain uses TRBV7-2 with TRBJ2-3; 11 bases agree with TRBD2. This CDR3 region has 16 residues. Germline CDR1 reads SGHTA; CDR2 reads FQGNSA. Germline trimming cut 4 bases from V and 8 bases from J; bases unmatched to any gene: 11. CDR3 DNA sequence: TGTGCCAGCAGCTCCGACTTAGCGGGGGGGCCAGCTACGCAGTATTTT. Its protein is CASSSDLAGGPATQYF.

V gene TRBV6-1 combines with J gene TRBJ1-1, with 9 nucleotides matching TRBD1. The CDR3 is made up of 16 amino acids. J lost 1 base, V lost 2 bases, and 5 bases had no gene match. Germline V gene lookup returns CDR1 MNHNS and CDR2 SASEGT. CDR3 coding DNA: TGTGCCAGCAGTGAACCCGGACAGGGGAGGAACACTGAAGCTTTCTTT. It translates to CASSEPGQGRNTEAFF.

The gene calls are TRBV6-5 and TRBJ1-2; D is perhaps TRBD1 (5 bases). The CDR3 spans 12 residues. Per germline, CDR1 MNHEY and CDR2 SVGAGI. V was pared by 6 bases and J by 2 bases, with 7 bases between. The CDR3 nucleotides are TGTGCCAGCAGGACAGTAAACTATGGCTACACCTTC. The encoded protein is CASRTVNYGYTF.